The 29 T cell receptor beta chains reported below all come from one sample, sequenced in a study of blood T cell repertoires in COVID-19. Assay: immunoSEQ multiplex PCR; the TCRdb copy retains only in-frame clones and omits some. The sample holds roughly 200,000 clones, about 80% seen once. What was sequenced was peripheral blood. The receptors stem from a man over 45 with active or convalescent COVID-19.

J is TRBJ1-2 and V is TRBV13, with D unclear. CDR3 length equals 14 residues. Trimming took 3 bases from V and 7 from J, leaving 15 bases between them. The germline V gene has CDR1 PRHDT and CDR2 FYEKMQ (reference sequence). The CDR3 nucleotides read TGTGCCAGCAGCTTGAGGTCGGCTATGGGTGGCTACACCTTC. Its translation is CASSLRSAMGGYTF.

This clone was seen only a few times. The chain uses TRBV5-1 and TRBJ2-1, with a possible D match to TRBD1 (6 bases). Germline-derived CDR1 and CDR2 are SGHRS and YFSETQ. The CDR3 extends over 14 amino acids. Trimming pared 1 base from V and 6 bases from J, leaving 11 bases between. CDR3: CASSLTGMGNEQFF. The CDR3 nucleotides read TGCGCCAGCAGCTTGACAGGGATGGGCAATGAGCAGTTCTTC.

This clone was detected a few times. The V gene is TRBV4-2, the J gene TRBJ1-6, with 7 bases lining up with TRBD1. The CDR3 is 16 amino acids. Germline V gives CDR1 LGHNA, CDR2 YNFKEQ. The junction had 14 bases not matched to a gene; V was cut back by 7 bases and J by 8 bases. CDR3 sequence reads: CASTFKVDRADSPLHF. The CDR3, as DNA: TGTGCCAGCACCTTCAAGGTTGACAGGGCGGATTCACCCCTCCACTTT.

This chain connects TRBV12-5 to TRBJ1-2; 8 bases map to TRBD1. V was pared by 0 bases and J by 4 bases, with 4 bases of the junction left unmatched. The CDR3 length is 15 residues. Germline-derived CDR1 and CDR2 are LGHNT and FRNRAP. The CDR3 protein is CASGLVPGQVYGYTF. Written as DNA, the CDR3 is TGTGCTAGTGGTTTGGTACCGGGACAGGTCTATGGCTACACCTTC.

The chain has TRBV7-9 and TRBJ2-3; 8 bases line up with TRBD2. The V segment lost 0 bases and the J segment 6 bases; nucleotides outside the gene matches: 5. Per the germline V gene, CDR1 is SEHNR and CDR2 is FQNEAQ (reference sequence). CDR3 size: 15 residues. The CDR3 DNA follows: TGTGCCAGCAGCTTAGCCAGCGGGGGAGTGGATACGCAGTATTTT. Translated: CASSLASGGVDTQYF. The variable domain in full, completed from reference TRBV7-9 and TRBJ2-3, reads DTGVSQNPRHKITKRGQNVTFRCDPISEHNRLYWYRQTLGQGPEFLTYFQNEAQLEKSRLLSDRFSAERPKGSFSTLEIQRTEQGDSAMYLCASSLASGGVDTQYFGPGTRLTVL.

This sequence joins TRBV5-4 and TRBJ2-1; TRBD1 matches at 11 bases. The V gene end was trimmed by 4 bases and the J gene end by 4 bases; junction bases not matched to a gene: 7. In germline, CDR1 is SGHNT, CDR2 YYREEE (reference sequence). The length of the CDR3 is 16 residues. The DNA for the CDR3 is TGTGCCAGCAGCCCCTCCGGGACAGGGGGGTACAATGAGCAGTTCTTC. As protein: CASSPSGTGGYNEQFF.

The chain joins TRBV11-3 to TRBJ2-1, with 8 bases matching TRBD2. Losses at the gene ends were 4 bases for V and 9 bases for J; bases not matched to a gene: 14. Germline CDR1 is SGHNT and CDR2 is YENEEA. There are 16 residues in the CDR3. In DNA, the CDR3 is TGTGCCAGCAGCTCCCGTCTCTCGGGGGGGCTGGTTGAGCAGTTCTTC. Amino acids: CASSSRLSGGLVEQFF. The full variable domain, its missing parts supplied by reference TRBV11-3 and TRBJ2-1, is EAGVVQSPRYKIIEKKQPVAFWCNPISGHNTLYWYLQNLGQGPELLIRYENEEAVDDSQLPKDRFSAERLKGVDSTLKIQPAELGDSAVYLCASSSRLSGGLVEQFFGPGTRLTVL.

This clone was seen more than once but under ten times. This rearrangement joins TRBV5-1 to TRBJ1-4; 7 bases map to TRBD1. The CDR3 loop spans 14 amino acids. The V gene's germline CDR1 is SGHRS and CDR2 YFSETQ. V gave up 5 bases and J gave up 8 bases; unmatched junction bases: 9. The CDR3 DNA sequence: TGCGCCAGCAGTTTCCAACAGGGGCAAGAAAAACTGTTTTTT. Protein sequence: CASSFQQGQEKLFF. The complete variable domain, with remaining parts taken from reference TRBV5-1 and TRBJ1-4, reads KAGVTQTPRYLIKTRGQQVTLSCSPISGHRSVSWYQQTPGQGLQFLFEYFSETQRNKGNFPGRFSGRQFSNSRSEMNVSTLELGDSALYLCASSFQQGQEKLFFGSGTQLSVL.

This chain's CDR3 is CASSYSANQETQYF. In nucleotides, the CDR3 is TGTGCCAGCAGTTACTCGGCCAACCAAGAGACCCAGTACTTC. V gene TRBV6-6 combines with J gene TRBJ2-5; D is unresolved. CDR3 size: 14 residues. V shed 0 bases and J shed 0 bases, with 5 bases lying between them. Germline loops: CDR1 MNHNY, CDR2 SVGAGI (reference sequence).

This clone is a singleton in its sample. The chain joins TRBV30 to TRBJ2-7; D gene uncertain. The CDR3 consists of 12 residues. Per germline, CDR1 GTSNPN and CDR2 SVGIG (reference sequence). Trimming took 2 bases from V and 2 from J, leaving 7 bases between them. This chain's CDR3 is CAWSPTAYEQYF. CDR3 nucleotide sequence: TGTGCCTGGAGTCCCACTGCCTACGAGCAGTACTTC. Complete variable domain (other parts from reference TRBV30 and TRBJ2-7): SQTIHQWPATLVQPVGSPLSLECTVEGTSNPNLYWYRQAAGRGLQLLFYSVGIGQISSEVPQNLSASRPQDRQFILSSKKLLLSDSGFYLCAWSPTAYEQYFGPGTRLTVT.

The V gene is TRBV19, the J gene TRBJ1-5; 8 bases are shared with TRBD1. Germline assignment: CDR1 LNHDA and CDR2 SQIVND (reference sequence). V lost 5 bases and J lost 0; bases outside the gene matches: 6. The CDR3 covers 16 residues. CDR3 protein: CASSLGTGGSNQPQHF. CDR3 bases: TGTGCCAGTAGTCTCGGGACAGGAGGTAGCAATCAGCCCCAGCATTTT.

In this sample, this clone turned up once. The V gene is TRBV7-6, the J gene TRBJ1-2; 7 nucleotides line up with TRBD1. Germline assignment: CDR1 SGHVS and CDR2 FNYEAQ. This CDR3 spans 15 amino acids. J lost 3 bases, V lost 4 bases, and 8 bases had no gene match. Here the CDR3 DNA reads TGTGCCAGCAGCTCAACAATAACAGGGGACTATGGCTACACCTTC. Encoded protein: CASSSTITGDYGYTF.

The gene calls are TRBV6-5 and TRBJ1-1; 7 bases map to TRBD1. The CDR3 has 16 amino acids. After removal of 1 base from V and 2 bases from J, the junction contained 7 bases not matched to a gene. Germline assignment: CDR1 MNHEY and CDR2 SVGAGI. The DNA for the CDR3 is TGTGCCAGCAGTTACTACAGGGACAGTCACAACACTGAAGCTTTCTTT. It encodes CASSYYRDSHNTEAFF.

The gene calls are TRBV5-1 and TRBJ1-5, with D tentatively TRBD1 (5 bases). CDR1 is SGHRS and CDR2 is YFSETQ in the germline V gene. The V gene lost 0 bases and the J gene lost 4 bases, with 11 bases spanning the gap. The CDR3 spans 15 residues. The CDR3: CASSLVGASNQPQHF. The CDR3 nucleotides are TGCGCCAGCAGCTTGGTTGGGGCCAGTAATCAGCCCCAGCATTTT.

The gene calls are TRBV28 and TRBJ2-1, with TRBD1 identical over 8 bases. V was clipped by 6 bases and J by 6 bases; unmatched bases: 10. CDR1 and CDR2 (germline): MDHEN, SYDVKM. CDR3 length equals 15 residues. The CDR3 sequence: CASSQGAAPGNEQFF. The CDR3 bases are TGTGCCAGCAGCCAGGGGGCGGCCCCTGGCAATGAGCAGTTCTTC.

This sequence joins TRBV2 and TRBJ1-1; D possibly corresponds to TRBD1 (6 bases). The CDR3 contains 14 residues. V gave up 7 bases and J gave up 5 bases, with 17 bases separating them. CDR1 and CDR2 (germline): SNHLY, FYNNEI. The CDR3 bases are TGTGCCAGCAACATGGACAGATGGAGGACTGAAGCTTTCTTT. It encodes CASNMDRWRTEAFF.

The V and J genes are TRBV19 and TRBJ1-1, with 10 positions matching TRBD1. This CDR3 has 14 amino acids. V was pared by 4 bases and J by 7 bases, with 6 bases of the junction left unmatched. Germline values: CDR1 LNHDA, CDR2 SQIVND (reference sequence). Here the CDR3 DNA reads TGTGCCAGTAGTACCCGGGACAGGGGTATTGAAGCTTTCTTT. Amino acids: CASSTRDRGIEAFF.

The chain uses TRBV30 and TRBJ2-2; TRBD2 matches 8 bases. CDR3 length: 15 amino acids. Germline loops: CDR1 GTSNPN, CDR2 SVGIG (reference sequence). Losses at the gene ends were 2 bases for V and 5 bases for J; bases not matched to a gene: 7. The CDR3 DNA sequence: TGTGCCTGGAGTTGGGCGGGGGGTGTTACCGGGGAGCTGTTTTTT. It encodes CAWSWAGGVTGELFF.

About this clone itself: At one of its ends the junction is not consistent with the germline gene, which may arise from a read error. The rearrangement joins TRBV2 to TRBJ2-1, with TRBD2 identical over 12 bases. The CDR3 covers 16 residues. Per germline, CDR1 SNHLY and CDR2 FYNNEI. The CDR3 bases are TGTGCCAGCAGTCAAGCTAGCGGGGGGGCTTGGAATGAGCAGTTCTTC. Translation: CASSQASGGAWNEQFF. The whole variable domain, remainder taken from reference TRBV2 and TRBJ2-1, is EPEVTQTPSHQVTQMGQEVILRCVPISNHLYFYWYRQILGQKVEFLVSFYNNEISEKSEIFDDQFSVERPDGSNFTLKIRSTKLEDSAMYFCASSQASGGAWNEQFFGPGTRLTVL.

The V call is TRBV6-5, the J call TRBJ1-3; TRBD1 agrees at 8 bases. The CDR3 runs 15 residues. The V gene's germline CDR1 is MNHEY and CDR2 SVGAGI. V was clipped by 0 bases and J by 2 bases; unmatched bases: 0. CDR3 sequence reads: CASSYSTGAGNTIYF. Written as DNA, the CDR3 is TGTGCCAGCAGTTACTCGACAGGGGCTGGAAACACCATATATTTT.

The chain uses TRBV5-8 and TRBJ1-6, with D possibly being TRBD1 (6 bases). V gave up 0 bases and J gave up 7 bases, with 20 bases separating them. This CDR3 spans 18 amino acids. Germline V gene sequence: CDR1 SGHTS, CDR2 YDEGEE. CDR3 amino acids: CASSLAGVWGLGNSPLHF. The CDR3 DNA reads as TGTGCCAGCAGCTTGGCCGGAGTTTGGGGGCTGGGGAATTCACCCCTCCACTTT.

The DNA of the CDR3 is TGCGCCAGCAGCCAAGAGCGGGGGCCACAAGAGACCCAGTACTTC. It codes for CASSQERGPQETQYF. The chain combines TRBV4-1 with TRBJ2-5; the D gene is possibly TRBD2 (7 bases). This CDR3 region has 15 residues. The ends were cut back, 0 bases at V and 2 bases at J, with 10 bases in the middle. Per the germline V gene, CDR1 is MGHRA and CDR2 is YSYEKL.

This clone was seen only a few times. The V and J genes are TRBV12-3 or TRBV12-4 and TRBJ2-5, with D possibly TRBD2 on 5 matching bases. The CDR3 is made up of 13 amino acids. The ends were cut back, 3 bases at V and 4 bases at J, with 9 bases in the middle. The CDR3 DNA follows: TGTGCCAGCAGTTTGTCGGGGATAGAGACCCAGTACTTC. This translates into CASSLSGIETQYF.

The rearrangement links TRBV19 to TRBJ1-5, with 11 bases lining up with TRBD1. CDR1 and CDR2 from the germline V gene are LNHDA and SQIVND (reference sequence). V dropped 2 bases and J dropped 3; count of bases not matched to a gene: 3. The CDR3 has 16 amino acids. Written as DNA, the CDR3 is TGTGCCAGTAGTATAAGGGACAGGGGGTTCAATCAGCCCCAGCATTTT. This codes for CASSIRDRGFNQPQHF.

The genes are TRBV6-5 and TRBJ1-2, with D perhaps matching TRBD1 (5 bases). Germline CDR1 reads MNHEY; CDR2 reads SVGAGI. The germline V and J ends were trimmed by 4 bases and 2 bases, with 14 bases remaining between them. This CDR3 is 15 amino acids long. CDR3 in amino acids: CASSSGGARNYGYTF. For the CDR3, the DNA is TGTGCCAGCAGTTCCGGAGGGGCGAGGAACTATGGCTACACCTTC.

In its sample, this clone was seen once. V gene TRBV5-1 combines with J gene TRBJ2-5, with 9 bases lining up with TRBD1. CDR3 length: 15 residues. Trimming cost V 2 bases and J 0 bases; bases outside gene matches: 2. The germline V gene encodes CDR1 SGHRS and CDR2 YFSETQ. This CDR3 reads CASSFGTGHQETQYF. The DNA for the CDR3 is TGCGCCAGCAGCTTCGGGACAGGGCACCAAGAGACCCAGTACTTC.

The chain joins TRBV21-1 to TRBJ1-3. TRBV21-1 is designated a pseudogene. The CDR3 is 19 residues long. CDR3 in DNA: TGTGCCAGCAGCAAAGCAGGCATGGGCACCCCGGCGGGAGGAAACACCATATATTTT. Translating it yields CASSKAGMGTPAGGNTIYF.

This chain uses TRBV5-8 with TRBJ2-5; 11 nucleotides align to TRBD1. CDR1 and CDR2 (germline): SGHTS, YDEGEE. Unmatched junction bases numbered 11, after V lost 4 bases and J lost 3 bases. The CDR3 sequence is 17 residues long. The DNA of the CDR3 is TGTGCCAGCAGCCTGGACAGGGGGCGCCTAATCAAAGAGACCCAGTACTTC. This codes for CASSLDRGRLIKETQYF.

Only one count was recorded for this clone. V is TRBV28 and J is TRBJ1-4, with no clear D. Trimming removed 4 bases at V and 10 bases at J, with 19 bases between. The CDR3 contains 15 residues. The germline CDR1 and CDR2 sequences are MDHEN and SYDVKM. CDR3 in amino acids: CASSSPQRAVGKLFF. CDR3 bases: TGTGCCAGCAGTTCCCCGCAGCGGGCAGTGGGAAAACTGTTTTTT.